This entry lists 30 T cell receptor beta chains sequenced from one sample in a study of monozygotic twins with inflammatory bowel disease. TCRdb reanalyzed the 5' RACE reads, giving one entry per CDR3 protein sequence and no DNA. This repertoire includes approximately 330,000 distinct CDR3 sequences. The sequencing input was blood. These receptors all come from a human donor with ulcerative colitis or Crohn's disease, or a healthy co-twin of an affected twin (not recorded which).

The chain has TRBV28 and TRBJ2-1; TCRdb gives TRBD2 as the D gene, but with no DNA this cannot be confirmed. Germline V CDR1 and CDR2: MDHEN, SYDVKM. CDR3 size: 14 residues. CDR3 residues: CASSRALSYNEQFF. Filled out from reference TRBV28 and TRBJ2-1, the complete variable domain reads DVKVTQSSRYLVKRTGEKVFLECVQDMDHENMFWYRQDPGLGLRLIYFSYDVKMKEKGDIPEGYSVSREKKERFSLILESASTNQTSMYLCASSRALSYNEQFFGPGTRLTVL.

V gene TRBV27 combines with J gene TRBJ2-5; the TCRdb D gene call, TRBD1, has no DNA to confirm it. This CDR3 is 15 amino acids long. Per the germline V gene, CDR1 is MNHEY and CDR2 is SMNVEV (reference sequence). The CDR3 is CASSSTPDRQETQYF.

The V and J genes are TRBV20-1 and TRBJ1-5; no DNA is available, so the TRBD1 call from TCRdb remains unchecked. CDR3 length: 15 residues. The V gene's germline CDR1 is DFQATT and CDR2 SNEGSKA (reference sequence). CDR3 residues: CSAISTGERIKPQHF.

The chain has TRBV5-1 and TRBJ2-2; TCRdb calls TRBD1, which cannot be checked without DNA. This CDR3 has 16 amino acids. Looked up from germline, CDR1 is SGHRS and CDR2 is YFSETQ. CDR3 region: CASSRSRDRHTGELFF. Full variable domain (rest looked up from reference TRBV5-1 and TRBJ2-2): KAGVTQTPRYLIKTRGQQVTLSCSPISGHRSVSWYQQTPGQGLQFLFEYFSETQRNKGNFPGRFSGRQFSNSRSEMNVSTLELGDSALYLCASSRSRDRHTGELFFGEGSRLTVL.

The CDR3 sequence is CSVIKTRAYNEQFF. This chain uses TRBV29-1 with TRBJ2-1; TCRdb designates TRBD2, a call that cannot be tested without DNA. There are 14 residues in the CDR3. CDR1 and CDR2 from the germline V gene are SQVTM and ANQGSEA.

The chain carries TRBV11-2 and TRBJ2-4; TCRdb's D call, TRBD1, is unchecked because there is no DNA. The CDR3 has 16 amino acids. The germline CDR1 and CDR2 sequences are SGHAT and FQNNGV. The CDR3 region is CASSIDRGITKNIQYF.

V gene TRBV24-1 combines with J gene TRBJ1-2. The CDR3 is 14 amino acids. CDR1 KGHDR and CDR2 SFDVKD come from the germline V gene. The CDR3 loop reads CATSDPRTAYGYTF.

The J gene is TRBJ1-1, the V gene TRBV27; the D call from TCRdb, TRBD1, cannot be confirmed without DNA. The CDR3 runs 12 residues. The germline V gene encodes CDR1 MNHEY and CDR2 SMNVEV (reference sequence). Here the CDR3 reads CASSQRGTEAFF.

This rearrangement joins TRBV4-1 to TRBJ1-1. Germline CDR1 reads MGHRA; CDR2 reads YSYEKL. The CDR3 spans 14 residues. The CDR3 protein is CASSRVPRNTEAFF.

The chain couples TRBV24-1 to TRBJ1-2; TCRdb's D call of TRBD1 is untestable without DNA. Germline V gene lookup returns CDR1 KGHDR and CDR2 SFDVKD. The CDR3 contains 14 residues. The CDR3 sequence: CATRSTGDDYGYTF.

CDR3 amino acids: CASSPSIPPNTEAFF. V usage is TRBV7-9 and J usage is TRBJ1-1. There are 15 residues in the CDR3. Germline V gene data show CDR1 as SEHNR and CDR2 as FQNEAQ (reference sequence).

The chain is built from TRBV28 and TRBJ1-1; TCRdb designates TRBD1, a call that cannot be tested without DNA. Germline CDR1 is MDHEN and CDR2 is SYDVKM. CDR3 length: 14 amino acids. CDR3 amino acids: CASGKGALNTEAFF.

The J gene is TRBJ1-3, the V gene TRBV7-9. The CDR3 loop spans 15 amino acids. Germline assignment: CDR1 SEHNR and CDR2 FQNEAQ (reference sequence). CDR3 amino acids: CASSREGRSGNTIYF.

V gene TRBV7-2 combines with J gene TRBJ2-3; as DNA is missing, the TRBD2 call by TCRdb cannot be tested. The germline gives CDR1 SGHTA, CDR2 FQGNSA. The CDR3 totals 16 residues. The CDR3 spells CASSFIGSARQDTQYF.

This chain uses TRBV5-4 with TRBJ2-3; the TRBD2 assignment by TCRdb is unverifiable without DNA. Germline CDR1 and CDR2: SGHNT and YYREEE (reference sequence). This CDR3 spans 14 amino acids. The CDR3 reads CASSLSTSRDTQYF.

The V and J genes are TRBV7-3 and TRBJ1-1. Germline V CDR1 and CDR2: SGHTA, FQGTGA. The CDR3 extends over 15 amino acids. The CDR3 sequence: CASSFGGGTLTEAFF.

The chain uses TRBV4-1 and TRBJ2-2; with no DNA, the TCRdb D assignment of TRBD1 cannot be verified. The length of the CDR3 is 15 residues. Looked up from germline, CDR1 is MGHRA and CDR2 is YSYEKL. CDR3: CASSQDRGKDGELFF.

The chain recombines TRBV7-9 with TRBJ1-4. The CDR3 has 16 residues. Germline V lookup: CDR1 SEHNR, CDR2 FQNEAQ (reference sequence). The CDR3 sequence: CASSSSSGLRYEKLFF.

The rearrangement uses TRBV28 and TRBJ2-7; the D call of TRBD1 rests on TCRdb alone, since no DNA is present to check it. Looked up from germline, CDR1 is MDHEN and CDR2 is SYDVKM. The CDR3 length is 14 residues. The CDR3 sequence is CASSQGSVAAAWYF.

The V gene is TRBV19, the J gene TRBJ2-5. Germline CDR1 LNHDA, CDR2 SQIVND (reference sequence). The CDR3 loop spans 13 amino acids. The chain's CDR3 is CASRSAYDETQYF.

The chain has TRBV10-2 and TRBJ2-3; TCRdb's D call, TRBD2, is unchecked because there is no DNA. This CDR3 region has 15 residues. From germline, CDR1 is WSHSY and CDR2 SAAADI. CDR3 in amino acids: CASRPSGGEPDTQYF.

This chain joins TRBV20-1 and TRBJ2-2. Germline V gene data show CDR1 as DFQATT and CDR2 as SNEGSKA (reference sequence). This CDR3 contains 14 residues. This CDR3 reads CSADGVEHTGELFF.

CDR3 in amino acids: CASSQAGETQYF. J is TRBJ2-5 and V is TRBV3-1. The CDR3 has 12 amino acids. Germline V gene lookup returns CDR1 LGHDT and CDR2 YNNKEL (reference sequence).

CDR3 region: CASPQGPRETQYF. V and J are TRBV6-1 and TRBJ2-5; the TRBD2 assignment by TCRdb is unverifiable without DNA. The CDR3 sequence is 13 residues long. CDR1 is MNHNS, CDR2 SASEGT, per germline.

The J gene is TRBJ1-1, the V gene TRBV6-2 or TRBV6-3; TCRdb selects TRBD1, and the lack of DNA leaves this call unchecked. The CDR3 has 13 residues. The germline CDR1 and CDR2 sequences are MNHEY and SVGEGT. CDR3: CASSLEEGTEAFF.

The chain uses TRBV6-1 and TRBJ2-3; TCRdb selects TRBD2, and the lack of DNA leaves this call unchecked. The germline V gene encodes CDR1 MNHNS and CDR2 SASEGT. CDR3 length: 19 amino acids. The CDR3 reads CASSVQLPGLAASTDTQYF.

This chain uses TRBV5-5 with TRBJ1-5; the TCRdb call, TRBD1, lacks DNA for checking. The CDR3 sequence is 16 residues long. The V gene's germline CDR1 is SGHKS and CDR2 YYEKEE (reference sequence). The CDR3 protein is CASSFEFYRGDQPQHF.

Here the CDR3 reads CASSVDRFGNTIYF. The chain combines TRBV5-4 with TRBJ1-3; TCRdb calls TRBD1, which cannot be checked without DNA. The CDR3 consists of 14 residues. Germline loops: CDR1 SGHNT, CDR2 YYREEE (reference sequence).

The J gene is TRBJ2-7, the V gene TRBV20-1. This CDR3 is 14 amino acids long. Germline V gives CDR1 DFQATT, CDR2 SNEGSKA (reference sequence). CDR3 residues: CSARSAGGSYEQYF.

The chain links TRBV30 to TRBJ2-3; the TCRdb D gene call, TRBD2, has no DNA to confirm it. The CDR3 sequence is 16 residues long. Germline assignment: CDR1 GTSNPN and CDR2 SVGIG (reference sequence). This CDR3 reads CAWSRGMGLNTDTQYF.